This entry lists 3 T cell receptor beta chains sequenced from one sample in a study of beta chain features in type 1 diabetes. Of the isolated RNA, all was reverse transcribed, and so the sequenced material was expressed TCRB transcripts. Profiled with immunoSEQ multiplex PCR; TCRdb holds only in-frame clones, not every one. This table holds fewer than 500,000 clones, approximately 15% found once. Sequences were obtained from naive CD4+ T cells from blood. The receptors come from a man younger than 45 in good health.

The chain recombines TRBV9 with TRBJ1-5, with 7 bases identical to TRBD1. Unmatched junction bases numbered 33, after V lost 6 bases and J lost 3 bases. Looked up from germline, CDR1 is SGDLS and CDR2 is YYNGEE. The CDR3 sequence is 23 residues long. The DNA of the CDR3 is TGTGCCAGCACCGTGGAGGTAGGGGGCGAGTGGTACGTATTGGGGCCTATCAATCAGCCCCAGCATTTT. This gives the protein CASTVEVGGEWYVLGPINQPQHF.

This clone was seen only a few times. Other DNA sequences in the same sample also yield this CDR3. This rearrangement joins TRBV15 to TRBJ1-1; D remains unclear. This CDR3 contains 14 residues. The germline V gene encodes CDR1 LNHNV and CDR2 YYDKDF (reference sequence). Trimming cost V 0 bases and J 0 bases, with 5 bases left between them. Written as DNA, the CDR3 is TGTGCCACCAGCAGAGATCTGATGAACACTGAAGCTTTCTTT. This sequence encodes CATSRDLMNTEAFF.

The CDR3 DNA follows: TGTGCCAGCAGCAAAGGGGACAGGGTAACCTACGAGCAGTACTTC. It specifies CASSKGDRVTYEQYF. J is TRBJ2-7 and V is TRBV21-1; the DNA was not used to check the table's D call, TRBD1. TRBV21-1 is designated a pseudogene. The CDR3 runs 15 residues.